This T cell receptor beta chain was sequenced in a study of shared clonotypes between healthy human individuals. Execution of the assay was at deep level. Under the authors' procedure: Filtering of immunoSEQ junctional sequences could not match full-length read filtering. Measured with immunoSEQ multiplex PCR; TCRdb has only the in-frame clones, and not every one. That table gives V, J and clone size, and the DNA gave D and trimming. The table has about 2.3 million clones, 85% to 95% seen once. Study-wide points: Compared with memory subsets, naive subsets generally had larger estimated richness.

Turning to this clone: The antigen remains unidentified.

The sequence came from a man aged 18 to 30 in good health. Some clones in this sample may be carry-over from other donors' samples. Sequencing input: naive CD4+ T cells from PBMCs. Subset of the sample: CD45RA+ positively selected.

The CDR3: CASSLGTGRVGEQFF. As DNA, the CDR3 is TGCGCCAGCAGCTTAGGTACAGGTCGCGTCGGTGAGCAGTTCTTC. The rearrangement joins TRBV5-1 to TRBJ2-1; weak D call: TRBD1 (5 bases). V lost 2 bases and J lost 9, with 18 bases in between. CDR3 size: 15 residues. Germline CDR1 is SGHRS and CDR2 is YFSETQ.